These 9 T cell receptor beta chains were all obtained from the same sample, sequenced in a study of cytomegalovirus exposure and HLA in healthy donors. Both 60 Vbeta primers and 13 Jbeta primers went into the PCR. Assay: immunoSEQ multiplex PCR; the TCRdb copy retains only in-frame clones and omits some. The data hold 90,000 to 130,000 clones, with about 70% observed a single time. Sample: PBMCs. The receptor source for this set is a man aged 30 to 45 in good health and CMV-seropositive.

J is TRBJ2-7 and V is TRBV6-5; 12 positions agree with TRBD1. The germline gives CDR1 MNHEY, CDR2 SVGAGI. The CDR3 is 15 amino acids. After removal of 4 bases from V and 6 bases from J, the junction contained 7 bases not matched to a gene. In DNA form, the CDR3 reads TGTGCCAGCAGTTTATCCGGGACAGGGGGCCCCGAGCAGTACTTC. It specifies CASSLSGTGGPEQYF.

With respect to this clone: Other DNA sequences of this sample code for an identical CDR3. The chain joins TRBV4-2 to TRBJ1-3, with 7 bases matching TRBD1. The CDR3 has 15 residues. V was clipped by 3 bases and J by 4 bases; unmatched bases: 6. Germline V gives CDR1 LGHNA, CDR2 YNFKEQ. The chain's CDR3 is CASSQVTGAGNTIYF. DNA for the CDR3: TGTGCCAGCAGCCAGGTCACAGGGGCCGGAAACACCATATATTTT.

This chain links TRBV19 with TRBJ1-5; 7 bases line up with TRBD1. CDR1 and CDR2 from the germline V gene are LNHDA and SQIVND (reference sequence). The V and J ends lost 6 bases and 9 bases, in that order; junction bases with no gene match: 5. The CDR3 covers 12 residues. DNA of the CDR3: TGTGCCAGTAGGGAGGGGGCGAGGCCCCAGCATTTT. Translating gives CASREGARPQHF.

V usage is TRBV11-2 and J usage is TRBJ2-7; possible D gene TRBD2, 6 bases. Germline V gene sequence: CDR1 SGHAT, CDR2 FQNNGV. The CDR3 totals 15 residues. Between the trimmed V and J ends, which lost 7 bases and 4 bases, there was a span of 20 bases. The CDR3 nucleotides read TGTGCCAGCACCCCGGTGGGAGGCGACGGATACGAGCAGTACTTC. Translating it yields CASTPVGGDGYEQYF. The full variable domain, completed using reference TRBV11-2 and TRBJ2-7, is EAGVAQSPRYKIIEKRQSVAFWCNPISGHATLYWYQQILGQGPKLLIQFQNNGVVDDSQLPKDRFSAERLKGVDSTLKIQPAKLEDSAVYLCASTPVGGDGYEQYFGPGTRLTVT.

The V and J genes are TRBV6-6 and TRBJ2-7; 9 nucleotides match TRBD2. V was pared by 6 bases and J by 2 bases, with 5 bases of the junction left unmatched. CDR1 and CDR2 from the germline V gene are MNHNY and SVGAGI (reference sequence). The CDR3 covers 14 residues. The CDR3 DNA reads as TGTGCCAGCAGATTAGCGGGGGAAACCTACGAGCAGTACTTC. The encoded protein is CASRLAGETYEQYF.

A note on this clone: The same CDR3 arises from other DNA sequences in this sample as well. This chain connects TRBV5-1 to TRBJ1-1; a possible D gene is TRBD1 (5 bases). V was shortened by 0 bases and J by 3 bases, with 9 bases between the two germline ends. The germline V gene encodes CDR1 SGHRS and CDR2 YFSETQ. The CDR3 consists of 14 residues. The CDR3 region has the DNA TGCGCCAGCAGCTTGGTCCAGGGCGACACTGAAGCTTTCTTT. Its protein is CASSLVQGDTEAFF.

V usage is TRBV6-1 and J usage is TRBJ1-5, with D possibly matching TRBD1 (6 bases). Germline V gene lookup returns CDR1 MNHNS and CDR2 SASEGT. Trimming pared 8 bases from V and 6 bases from J, leaving 17 bases between. This CDR3 spans 14 amino acids. The chain's CDR3 is CASGYREQGQPQHF. The CDR3 bases are TGTGCCAGCGGGTACAGGGAGCAGGGTCAGCCCCAGCATTTT.

The chain combines TRBV25-1 with TRBJ2-7, with a tentative D call TRBD2 (7 bases). The CDR3 has 15 residues. V dropped 1 base and J dropped 9 bases, with 19 bases sitting between them. Germline CDR1 reads MGHDK; CDR2 reads SYGVNS. This chain's CDR3 is CASSELGGAPGGQYF. In nucleotides, the CDR3 is TGTGCCAGCAGTGAATTAGGGGGGGCGCCTGGCGGGCAGTACTTC.

This clone was seen only once. The chain carries TRBV13 and TRBJ1-2; 9 bases line up with TRBD1. This CDR3 is built from 15 residues. Germline V gives CDR1 PRHDT, CDR2 FYEKMQ (reference sequence). The J segment lost 7 bases and the V segment lost 1 base, leaving 7 bases of the junction unmatched. The CDR3 nucleotides read TGTGCCAGCAGCTTAGTCGGACAGGGGAAGGGTGGCTACACCTTC. It is translated as CASSLVGQGKGGYTF.